The clone carrying this T cell receptor beta chain was seen only a few times. No antigen is known for it. Individuals selected for sequencing had exhibited CD8+CD57+ cell expansion on flow cytometry. The entry originates in a study of CD8+CD57+ T cells in acquired aplastic anemia. Across the study: Isolated CD4+ and CD8+ cells, once sorted, yielded DNA averaging around 2.9 ug.

Investigators profiled TCR beta VDJ and CDR3 from genomic DNA template. Via MiXCR, TCRdb re-called the reads, giving one row per CDR3 protein. The sample lists 89,000 or so distinct CDR3 sequences; 55% to 70% were seen once. Findings and caveats of the study: Between patients and controls, CD8+ Simpson's diversity did not vary significantly. Around 27 was the count of CD8+ CDR3 sequences that patients shared with controls.

The TCR originated in a human donor with aplastic anemia. Sample: sorted CD4+, CD8+, or CD8+CD57+ T cells (not recorded which) from PBMCs.

CDR3 sequence reads: CAISSASMGEQYF. DNA for the CDR3: TGTGCCATCAGCAGCGCTAGCATGGGGGAGCAGTACTTC. The chain is built from TRBV10-3 and TRBJ2-7; a possible D gene is TRBD2 (5 bases). This CDR3 spans 13 amino acids. V dropped 6 bases and J dropped 7 bases, with 16 bases sitting between them. Per the germline V gene, CDR1 is ENHRY and CDR2 is SYGVKD.